One sample yielded the 28 T cell receptor beta chains listed below, sequenced in a study of blood T cells in healthy people across ages. A J-beta primer mix and a sample-barcoded 5' primer were used in a second PCR of roughly 7 to 12 cycles. Each CDR3 protein gets one entry after TCRdb re-called the 5' RACE reads with MiXCR. This table has approximately 1,000,000 distinct CDR3 sequences, less than 50% appearing once. Sequencing input: blood. The receptors here all came from a woman aged 55-70 years in good health.

This chain joins TRBV25-1 and TRBJ2-2; 7 bases match TRBD2. V shed 3 bases, J shed 3 bases, and the junction held 10 bases outside the gene matches. The CDR3 extends over 17 amino acids. Germline CDR1 MGHDK, CDR2 SYGVNS. Written as DNA, the CDR3 is TGTGCCAGCAGTGACGTAGGACTAGGCCCTCACACCGGGGAGCTGTTTTTT. This codes for CASSDVGLGPHTGELFF. Drawing the rest from reference TRBV25-1 and TRBJ2-2, the complete variable domain is EADIYQTPRYLVIGTGKKITLECSQTMGHDKMYWYQQDPGMELHLIHYSYGVNSTEKGDLSSESTVSRIRTEHFPLTLESARPSHTSQYLCASSDVGLGPHTGELFFGEGSRLTVL.

The chain has TRBV4-1 and TRBJ1-2; TRBD1 might be the D (5 bases). V was clipped by 1 base and J by 8 bases, with 11 bases between them. The CDR3 is 13 amino acids. Germline V gene lookup returns CDR1 MGHRA and CDR2 YSYEKL. The CDR3 nucleotides are TGCGCCAGCAGCCAAGGGGTCACAGGAGGCTACACCTTC. This gives the protein CASSQGVTGGYTF.

This clonotype was picked up a small number of times. This chain links TRBV29-1 with TRBJ2-7; no clear D. V lost 5 bases and J lost 6, with 11 bases in between. This CDR3 is 11 amino acids long. Germline CDR1 and CDR2: SQVTM and ANQGSEA. The CDR3 sequence: CSVSLHGEQYF. The CDR3 region has the DNA TGCAGCGTTTCCCTCCATGGCGAGCAGTACTTC.

This clonotype was counted at least ten times. The V and J genes are TRBV27 and TRBJ2-3, with D possibly TRBD2 on 7 matching bases. In germline, CDR1 is MNHEY, CDR2 SMNVEV (reference sequence). The germline V and J ends were trimmed by 6 bases and 4 bases, with 8 bases remaining between them. The CDR3 is 12 residues long. CDR3 in DNA: TGTGCCAGCAGAGGGGGGGCAGATACGCAGTATTTT. It translates to CASRGGADTQYF.

V is TRBV27 and J is TRBJ1-5, with D perhaps TRBD1 (5 bases). Trimming pared 5 bases from V and 0 bases from J, leaving 17 bases between. The CDR3 is 17 amino acids. Germline CDR1 is MNHEY and CDR2 is SMNVEV (reference sequence). DNA of the CDR3: TGTGCCAGCAGTCCTTTAGGGGCTTTCGGTAGCAATCAGCCCCAGCATTTT. This codes for CASSPLGAFGSNQPQHF.

V usage is TRBV5-1 and J usage is TRBJ2-5; 8 bases map to TRBD2. The junction had 3 bases not matched to a gene; V was cut back by 2 bases and J by 3 bases. This CDR3 region has 14 residues. Germline V gene sequence: CDR1 SGHRS, CDR2 YFSETQ. CDR3 DNA: TGCGCCAGCAGCTTAGCGGGAGTGAAAGAGACCCAGTACTTC. Protein product: CASSLAGVKETQYF.

The chain uses TRBV7-2 and TRBJ2-7, with D maybe TRBD2 (5 bases). The J call may not be correct, given that the DNA end is closer to TRBJ2-5. The V gene's germline CDR1 is SGHTA and CDR2 FQGNSA. This CDR3 has 12 amino acids. The DNA for the CDR3 is TGTGCCAGCACCGTGACGGGGGAGACCCAGTACTTC. Protein: CASTVTGETQYF.

The chain is built from TRBV3-1 and TRBJ2-1, with D possibly matching TRBD1 (5 bases). With 0 bases removed from V and 5 bases from J, the gap between germline ends came to 14 bases. The CDR3 is 16 amino acids. Germline V CDR1 and CDR2: LGHDT, YNNKEL (reference sequence). The CDR3 sequence is CASSQEGVDTNNEQFF. The CDR3 DNA follows: TGTGCCAGCAGCCAAGAAGGTGTGGACACAAACAATGAGCAGTTCTTC.

This clonotype appeared a few times. CDR3: CASSLIFGAAYEQYF. The CDR3 DNA reads TGTGCCAGCAGTTTAATTTTCGGCGCAGCCTACGAGCAGTACTTC. The chain couples TRBV12-3 or TRBV12-4 to TRBJ2-7, with D hard to call. The CDR3 has 15 amino acids. Trimming pared 2 bases from V and 2 bases from J, leaving 13 bases between.

This clonotype was counted ten times or more. The chain carries TRBV27 and TRBJ1-5, with 10 bases fitting TRBD1. Trimming at V came to 5 bases and at J to 7 bases, leaving 11 bases not matched to a gene. The germline CDR1 and CDR2 sequences are MNHEY and SMNVEV (reference sequence). The length of the CDR3 is 16 residues. The chain's CDR3 is CASSLPTGGEWQPQHF. In DNA, the CDR3 is TGTGCCAGCAGTCTCCCGACAGGGGGCGAGTGGCAGCCCCAGCATTTT.

The chain joins TRBV4-1 to TRBJ1-5; D is uncertain. The germline V gene encodes CDR1 MGHRA and CDR2 YSYEKL. V was clipped by 4 bases and J by 3 bases, with 10 bases between them. The CDR3 totals 14 residues. The CDR3 here is CASSRLGSNQPQHF. The CDR3, as DNA: TGCGCCAGCAGCCGTTTGGGGTCCAATCAGCCCCAGCATTTT.

The gene calls are TRBV14 and TRBJ1-6; 10 nucleotides agree with TRBD1. The junction had 6 bases not matched to a gene; V was cut back by 4 bases and J by 9 bases. Germline V CDR1 and CDR2: SGHDN, FVKESK. The CDR3 runs to 15 residues. The CDR3 loop is CASSPTGTGVSPLHF. The CDR3 DNA sequence: TGTGCCAGCAGCCCAACGGGGACAGGGGTTTCACCCCTCCACTTT.

This clonotype has a handful of counts. The rearrangement joins TRBV6-5 to TRBJ2-1; TRBD1 is a possible D gene (6 bases). Germline lookup yields CDR1 MNHEY and CDR2 SVGAGI. CDR3 size: 13 residues. V lost 2 bases, J lost 7 bases, and 9 bases lay in between. The CDR3 DNA reads TGTGCCAGCAGTTACATACAGGGAAATGAGCAGTTCTTC. Protein product: CASSYIQGNEQFF.

The chain couples TRBV3-1 to TRBJ2-4; 14 positions agree with TRBD2. The CDR3 loop spans 15 amino acids. Germline V CDR1 and CDR2: LGHDT, YNNKEL (reference sequence). The ends lost 1 base at V and 8 bases at J; junction bases unmatched: 1. The CDR3 loop reads CASSQGGLAGDIQYF. The CDR3 bases are TGTGCCAGCAGCCAAGGGGGACTAGCGGGAGACATTCAGTACTTC.

This clonotype was seen a few times. As DNA, the CDR3 is TGCGCCAGCAGCCACCAGGACAGTCCCTACGAGCAGTACTTC. Protein sequence: CASSHQDSPYEQYF. The genes are TRBV4-1 and TRBJ2-7, with a weak D call TRBD1 (6 bases). Germline V gives CDR1 MGHRA, CDR2 YSYEKL. Trimming cost V 3 bases and J 2 bases, with 11 bases left between them. The length of the CDR3 is 14 residues.

This clonotype was seen more than once but under ten times. The CDR3 DNA reads as TGTGCCTGGACCCAGCCGTGGACAGCCTATGGCTACACCTTC. This translates into CAWTQPWTAYGYTF. The chain carries TRBV30 and TRBJ1-2, with D tentatively TRBD1 (6 bases). V was clipped by 4 bases and J by 4 bases, with 16 bases between them. Germline assignment: CDR1 GTSNPN and CDR2 SVGIG (reference sequence). This CDR3 has 14 amino acids.

The J gene is TRBJ2-7, the V gene TRBV21-1; TRBD2 is taken as the D call from the table, unchecked against the DNA. TRBV21-1 is a recognized pseudogene. The CDR3 loop spans 19 amino acids. CDR3 sequence: CASSNDTKGLAGSSYEQYF. In nucleotides, the CDR3 is TGTGCCAGCAGCAACGATACTAAAGGACTAGCGGGTAGCTCCTACGAGCAGTACTTC.

In its sample, this clonotype was seen once. The chain carries TRBV11-1 and TRBJ2-1; TRBD2 matches 9 bases. CDR1 SGHAT and CDR2 FQDESV come from the germline V gene (reference sequence). This CDR3 contains 15 residues. V lost 2 bases, J lost 8 bases, and 7 bases stayed unmatched. Written as DNA, the CDR3 is TGTGCCAGCAGCTTATTAGGGACTAGCACCGATGAGCAGTTCTTC. Residues: CASSLLGTSTDEQFF.

This clonotype was detected only a few times. The CDR3 DNA reads TGTGCCAGCAGCCAATTCCCAGCGGAGACCTACGAGCAGTACTTC. Encoded protein: CASSQFPAETYEQYF. The genes are TRBV16 and TRBJ2-7, with a possible D match to TRBD2 (5 bases). V lost 1 base and J lost 2, with 12 bases in between. Germline CDR1 and CDR2: KGHSY and FQNENV. There are 15 residues in the CDR3.

This chain connects TRBV20-1 to TRBJ2-5; tentatively, D is TRBD1 or TRBD2 (5 bases each). The CDR3 runs to 15 residues. The V end was cut by 1 base, the J end by 4 bases, with 16 bases between. CDR1 and CDR2 (germline): DFQATT, SNEGSKA (reference sequence). Here the CDR3 reads CSARAMGRRVETQYF. CDR3 in DNA: TGCAGTGCTAGAGCGATGGGACGTCGGGTAGAGACCCAGTACTTC.

V usage is TRBV7-9 and J usage is TRBJ2-3; 7 nucleotides line up with TRBD2. Germline trimming cut 6 bases from V and 3 bases from J; bases unmatched to any gene: 9. This CDR3 has 15 amino acids. Germline V lookup: CDR1 SEHNR, CDR2 FQNEAQ (reference sequence). CDR3 protein: CASRRLATETDTQYF. In nucleotides, the CDR3 is TGTGCCAGCAGGAGACTAGCAACTGAGACAGATACGCAGTATTTT.

The chain has TRBV20-1 and TRBJ2-3, with 7 positions matching TRBD2. Germline CDR1 reads DFQATT; CDR2 reads SNEGSKA (reference sequence). The CDR3 runs 14 residues. V shed 3 bases and J 6 bases; nucleotides not matched to a gene: 9. CDR3 nucleotide sequence: TGCAGTGCTAGGCCCGGACTAGTTCAGGATACGCAGTATTTT. It specifies CSARPGLVQDTQYF.

V and J are TRBV10-3 and TRBJ1-5; D not certain. CDR1 is ENHRY and CDR2 is SYGVKD in the germline V gene. The V gene lost 0 bases and the J gene lost 5 bases, with 11 bases spanning the gap. This CDR3 spans 15 amino acids. The CDR3 reads CAISESEGAHQPQHF. The CDR3 DNA reads TGTGCCATCAGTGAGTCAGAGGGCGCTCATCAGCCCCAGCATTTT.

The chain has TRBV27 and TRBJ1-6, with D possibly TRBD1 on 6 matching bases. Per the germline V gene, CDR1 is MNHEY and CDR2 is SMNVEV (reference sequence). Trimming left V 6 bases short and J 14 bases short, with 17 bases between. The CDR3 has 13 amino acids. CDR3 protein: CASSPNRVSSLHF. The CDR3 DNA reads as TGTGCCAGCAGCCCGAACAGGGTCAGCTCCCTCCACTTT.

In the case of this clonotype: The germline gene is not matched at one end of the junction; a read error may be the cause. The chain links TRBV9 to TRBJ2-4, with D tentatively TRBD2 (5 bases). CDR3 length: 14 residues. Germline V lookup: CDR1 SGDLS, CDR2 YYNGEE. This chain's CDR3 is CASNVDGDKNIQYF. DNA for the CDR3: TGTGCCAGCAACGTAGACGGGGACAAAAACATTCAGTACTTC.

With regard to this clonotype: A much larger clone lies one base from this, so it may be a read error. This sequence joins TRBV10-3 and TRBJ2-7; D uncertain. V was shortened by 3 bases and J by 6 bases, with 6 bases between the two germline ends. Germline V lookup: CDR1 ENHRY, CDR2 SYGVKD. CDR3 length equals 11 residues. The CDR3 DNA follows: TGTGCCATCAGTGATACCGGCGAGCAGTACTTC. It encodes CAISDTGEQYF.

This clonotype was observed a few times. This sequence joins TRBV11-2 and TRBJ2-5; D gene unclear. Germline lookup yields CDR1 SGHAT and CDR2 FQNNGV. The CDR3 is 12 residues long. Trimming cost V 1 base and J 13 bases, with 13 bases left between them. CDR3: CASSLVPELLYF. CDR3 coding DNA: TGTGCCAGCAGCTTAGTCCCCGAACTTCTGTACTTC. Full variable domain (remainder filled in from reference TRBV11-2 and TRBJ2-5): EAGVAQSPRYKIIEKRQSVAFWCNPISGHATLYWYQQILGQGPKLLIQFQNNGVVDDSQLPKDRFSAERLKGVDSTLKIQPAKLEDSAVYLCASSLVPELLYFGPGTRLLVL.

In its sample, this clonotype was seen once. One end of the junction fails to match germline, which may point to a read error. The genes are TRBV5-1 and TRBJ1-6; perhaps TRBD1 as D (5 bases). The CDR3 totals 14 residues. The germline V gene encodes CDR1 SGHRS and CDR2 YFSETQ. The CDR3 reads CASSLVGGESPLHF. For the CDR3, the DNA is TGCGCCAGCAGTTTGGTGGGGGGTGAGTCACCCCTCCACTTT.